This T cell receptor (beta chain) emerged from a study of blood T cell repertoires in COVID-19. Study at large: Researchers got acute and convalescent COVID-19 samples from the United States, Italy and Spain. Nucleic acid was either cDNA or gDNA, and it came from T cells, B-cell-depleted T cells, or PBMCs.

In the study's own analysis: Reference gene primer amplification gave estimated nucleated cell counts. Using immunoSEQ multiplex PCR, the repertoire was profiled, and TCRdb retains in-frame clones only, with some absent. V, J and clone size are taken as reported in that table, and D and trimming were inferred from the DNA itself. The sample has hundreds of thousands of clones, approximately 80% seen once. Germline values: CDR1 MNHEY, CDR2 SVGEGT. CDR3 size: 15 residues. With V trimmed by 2 bases and J by 7 bases, 7 bases remained unmatched. This TCR was recovered from an elderly woman with acute or convalescent COVID-19. This chain uses TRBV6-2 or TRBV6-3 with TRBJ2-1; TRBD2 matches at 8 bases. Sequencing input: peripheral blood. This CDR3 reads CASSYGIGRANEQFF. For the CDR3, the DNA is TGTGCCAGCAGTTACGGTATCGGGAGGGCTAATGAGCAGTTCTTC.